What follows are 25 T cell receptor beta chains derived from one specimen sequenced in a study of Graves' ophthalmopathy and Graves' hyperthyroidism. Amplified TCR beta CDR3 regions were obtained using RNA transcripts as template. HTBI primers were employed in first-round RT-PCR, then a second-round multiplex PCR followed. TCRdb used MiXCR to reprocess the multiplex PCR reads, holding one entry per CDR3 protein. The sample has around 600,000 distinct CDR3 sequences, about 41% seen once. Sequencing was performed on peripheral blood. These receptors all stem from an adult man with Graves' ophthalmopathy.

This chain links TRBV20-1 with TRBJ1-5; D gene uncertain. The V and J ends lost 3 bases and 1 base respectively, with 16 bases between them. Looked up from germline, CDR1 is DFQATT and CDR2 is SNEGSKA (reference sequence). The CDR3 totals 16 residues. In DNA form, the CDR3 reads TGCAGTGCTAGCAATCTAGGGATCTTAAGCAATCAGCCCCAGCATTTT. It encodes CSASNLGILSNQPQHF.

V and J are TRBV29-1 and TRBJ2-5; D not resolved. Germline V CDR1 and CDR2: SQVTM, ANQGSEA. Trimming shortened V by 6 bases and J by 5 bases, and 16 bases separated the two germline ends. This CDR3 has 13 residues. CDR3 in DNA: TGCAGCGTGGGCGAGGTTACCTCTGAGACCCAGTACTTC. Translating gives CSVGEVTSETQYF.

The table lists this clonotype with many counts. The CDR3 nucleotides are TGTGCCAGCACGGGGGGCATTGGCTACACCTTC. This sequence encodes CASTGGIGYTF. The V call is TRBV2, the J call TRBJ1-2, with D possibly TRBD1 on 6 matching bases. Germline V CDR1 and CDR2: SNHLY, FYNNEI. This CDR3 has 11 residues. Trimming stripped 7 bases from V and 7 bases from J, with 10 bases between.

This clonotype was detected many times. The CDR3 reads CASTTLTVNTEAFF. In DNA, the CDR3 is TGTGCCAGCACTACCTTGACGGTGAACACTGAAGCTTTCTTT. The chain has TRBV11-2 and TRBJ1-1, with D uncertain. Germline lookup yields CDR1 SGHAT and CDR2 FQNNGV. The CDR3 consists of 14 residues. Deletions cut 7 bases from V and 0 bases from J, with 12 bases between.

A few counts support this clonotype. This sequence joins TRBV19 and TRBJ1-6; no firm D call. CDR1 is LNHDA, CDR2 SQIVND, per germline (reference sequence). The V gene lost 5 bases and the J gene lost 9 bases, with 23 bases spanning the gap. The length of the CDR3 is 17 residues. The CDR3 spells CASSPSSDVTGTSPLHF. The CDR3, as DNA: TGTGCCAGTAGTCCCTCGAGTGATGTGACGGGAACTTCACCCCTCCACTTT. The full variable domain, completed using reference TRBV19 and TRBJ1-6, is DGGITQSPKYLFRKEGQNVTLSCEQNLNHDAMYWYRQDPGQGLRLIYYSQIVNDFQKGDIAEGYSVSREKKESFPLTVTSAQKNPTAFYLCASSPSSDVTGTSPLHFGNGTRLTVT.

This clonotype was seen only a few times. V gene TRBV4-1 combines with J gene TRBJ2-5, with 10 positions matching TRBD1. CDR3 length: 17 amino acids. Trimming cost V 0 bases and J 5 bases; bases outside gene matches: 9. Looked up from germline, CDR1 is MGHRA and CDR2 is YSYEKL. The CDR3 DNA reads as TGCGCCAGCAGCCAAGATTTTCGGACAGGGGGTAGGGAGACCCAGTACTTC. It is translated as CASSQDFRTGGRETQYF.

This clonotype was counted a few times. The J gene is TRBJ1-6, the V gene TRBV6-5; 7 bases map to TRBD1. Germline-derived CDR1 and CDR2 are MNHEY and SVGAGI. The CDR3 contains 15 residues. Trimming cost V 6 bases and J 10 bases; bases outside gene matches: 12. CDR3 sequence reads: CASSRQGTASSPLHF. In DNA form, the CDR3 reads TGTGCCAGCAGCCGCCAGGGGACAGCTAGCTCACCCCTCCACTTT.

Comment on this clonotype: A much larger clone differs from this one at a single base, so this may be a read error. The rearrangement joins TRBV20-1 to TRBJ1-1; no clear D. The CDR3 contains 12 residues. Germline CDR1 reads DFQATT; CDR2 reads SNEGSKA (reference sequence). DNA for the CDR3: TGCAGTGCTAGGCACGGGGAAACTGAAGCTTCCTTT. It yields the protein CSARHGETEASF.

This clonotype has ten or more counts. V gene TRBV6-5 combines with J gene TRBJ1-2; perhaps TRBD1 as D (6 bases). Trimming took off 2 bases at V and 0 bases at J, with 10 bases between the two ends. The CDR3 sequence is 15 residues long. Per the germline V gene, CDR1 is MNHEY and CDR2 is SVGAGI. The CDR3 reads CASSYAGDANYGYTF. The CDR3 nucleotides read TGTGCCAGCAGTTACGCAGGGGACGCTAACTATGGCTACACCTTC.

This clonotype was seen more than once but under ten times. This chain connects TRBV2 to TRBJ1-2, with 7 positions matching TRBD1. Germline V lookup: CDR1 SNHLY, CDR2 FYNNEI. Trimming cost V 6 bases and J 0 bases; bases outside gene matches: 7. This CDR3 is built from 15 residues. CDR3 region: CASSSPGQSNYGYTF. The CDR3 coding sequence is TGTGCCAGCAGCAGTCCGGGACAGTCTAACTATGGCTACACCTTC.

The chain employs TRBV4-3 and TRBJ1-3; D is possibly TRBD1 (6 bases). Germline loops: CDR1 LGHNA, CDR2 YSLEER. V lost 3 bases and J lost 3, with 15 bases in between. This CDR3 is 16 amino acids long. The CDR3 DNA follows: TGCGCCAGCAGCCAGGGGGCTCCCGCGGATGGAAACACCATATATTTT. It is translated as CASSQGAPADGNTIYF.

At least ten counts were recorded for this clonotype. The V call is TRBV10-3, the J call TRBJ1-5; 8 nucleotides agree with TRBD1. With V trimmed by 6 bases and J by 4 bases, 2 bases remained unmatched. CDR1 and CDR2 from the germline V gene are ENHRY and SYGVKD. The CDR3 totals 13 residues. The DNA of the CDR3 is TGTGCCATCAGACAGGGGGAAAATCAGCCCCAGCATTTT. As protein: CAIRQGENQPQHF.

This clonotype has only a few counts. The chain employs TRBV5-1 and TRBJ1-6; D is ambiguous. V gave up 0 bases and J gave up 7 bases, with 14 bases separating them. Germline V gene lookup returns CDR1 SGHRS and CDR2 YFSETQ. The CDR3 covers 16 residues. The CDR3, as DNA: TGCGCCAGCAGCTTGGCCGAGACTAGTCCCAATTCACCCCTCCACTTT. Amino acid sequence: CASSLAETSPNSPLHF.

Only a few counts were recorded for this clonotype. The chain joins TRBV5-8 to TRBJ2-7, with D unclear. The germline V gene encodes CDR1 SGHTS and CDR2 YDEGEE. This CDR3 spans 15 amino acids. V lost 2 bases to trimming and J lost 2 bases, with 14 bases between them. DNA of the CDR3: TGTGCCAGCAGCTTTGGGATACTCAGTACCTACGAGCAGTACTTC. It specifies CASSFGILSTYEQYF.

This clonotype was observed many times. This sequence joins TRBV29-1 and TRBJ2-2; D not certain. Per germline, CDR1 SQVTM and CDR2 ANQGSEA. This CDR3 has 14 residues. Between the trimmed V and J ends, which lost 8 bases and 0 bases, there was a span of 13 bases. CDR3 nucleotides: TGCAGCTTTAGGGTGGCAGCGAACACCGGGGAGCTGTTTTTT. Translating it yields CSFRVAANTGELFF.

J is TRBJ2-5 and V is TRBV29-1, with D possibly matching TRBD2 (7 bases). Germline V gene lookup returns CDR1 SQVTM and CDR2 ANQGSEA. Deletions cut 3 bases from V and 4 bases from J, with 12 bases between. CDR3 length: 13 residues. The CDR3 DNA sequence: TGCAGCGTTGAGGGGGGGCAGGCAGAGACCCAGTACTTC. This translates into CSVEGGQAETQYF. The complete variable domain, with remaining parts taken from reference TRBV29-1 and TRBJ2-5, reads SAVISQKPSRDICQRGTSLTIQCQVDSQVTMMFWYRQQPGQSLTLIATANQGSEATYESGFVIDKFPISRPNLTFSTLTVSNMSPEDSSIYLCSVEGGQAETQYFGPGTRLLVL.

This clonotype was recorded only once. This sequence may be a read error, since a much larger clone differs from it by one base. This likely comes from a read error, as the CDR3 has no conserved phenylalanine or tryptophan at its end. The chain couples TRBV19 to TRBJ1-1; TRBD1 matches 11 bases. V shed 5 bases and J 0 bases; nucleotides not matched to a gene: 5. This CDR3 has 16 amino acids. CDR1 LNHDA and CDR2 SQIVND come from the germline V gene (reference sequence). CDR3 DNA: TGTGCCAGTAGTTCTAGGGACAGGGGGATGAACACTGAAGCTTTCCTT. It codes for CASSSRDRGMNTEAFL.

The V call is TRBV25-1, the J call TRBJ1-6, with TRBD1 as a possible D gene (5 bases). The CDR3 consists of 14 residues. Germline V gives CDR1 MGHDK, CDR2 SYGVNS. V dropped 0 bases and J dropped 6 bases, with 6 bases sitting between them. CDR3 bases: TGTGCCAGCAGTGAATACCAGGGTAATTCACCCCTCCACTTT. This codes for CASSEYQGNSPLHF.

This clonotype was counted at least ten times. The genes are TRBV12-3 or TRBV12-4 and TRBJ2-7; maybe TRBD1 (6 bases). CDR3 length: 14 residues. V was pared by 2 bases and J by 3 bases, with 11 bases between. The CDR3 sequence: CASSLRRGGYEQYF. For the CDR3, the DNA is TGTGCCAGCAGTTTAAGGCGAGGGGGCTACGAGCAGTACTTC.

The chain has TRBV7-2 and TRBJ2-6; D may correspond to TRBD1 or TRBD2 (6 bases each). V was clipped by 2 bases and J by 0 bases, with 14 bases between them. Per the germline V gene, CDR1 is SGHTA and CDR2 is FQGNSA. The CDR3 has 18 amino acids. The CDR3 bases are TGTGCCAGCAGCTTAAGTTGGGGGGCCAACTCTGGGGCCAACGTCCTGACTTTC. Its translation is CASSLSWGANSGANVLTF. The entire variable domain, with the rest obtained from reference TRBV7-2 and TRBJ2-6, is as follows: GAGVSQSPSNKVTEKGKDVELRCDPISGHTALYWYRQSLGQGLEFLIYFQGNSAPDKSGLPSDRFSAERTGGSVSTLTIQRTQQEDSAVYLCASSLSWGANSGANVLTFGAGSRLTVL.

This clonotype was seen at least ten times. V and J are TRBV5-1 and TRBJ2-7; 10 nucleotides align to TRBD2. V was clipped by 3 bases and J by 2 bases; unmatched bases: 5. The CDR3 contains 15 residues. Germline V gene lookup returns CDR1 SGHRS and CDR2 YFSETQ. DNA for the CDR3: TGCGCCAGCAGCTACTCCGGGACTAGCGCCTACGAGCAGTACTTC. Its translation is CASSYSGTSAYEQYF.

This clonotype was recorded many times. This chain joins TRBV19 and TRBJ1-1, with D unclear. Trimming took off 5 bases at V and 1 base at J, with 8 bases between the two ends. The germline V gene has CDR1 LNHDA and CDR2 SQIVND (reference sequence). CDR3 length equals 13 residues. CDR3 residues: CASSEQRNTEAFF. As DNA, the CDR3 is TGTGCCAGTAGTGAACAGAGGAACACTGAAGCTTTCTTT.

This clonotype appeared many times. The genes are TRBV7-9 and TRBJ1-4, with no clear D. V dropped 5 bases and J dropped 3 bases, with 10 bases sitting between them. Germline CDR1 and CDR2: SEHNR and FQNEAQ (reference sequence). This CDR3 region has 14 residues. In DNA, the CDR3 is TGTGCCAGCAGCCGAACTGGAGCTAATGAAAAACTGTTTTTT. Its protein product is CASSRTGANEKLFF. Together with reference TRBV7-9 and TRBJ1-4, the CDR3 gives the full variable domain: DTGVSQNPRHKITKRGQNVTFRCDPISEHNRLYWYRQTLGQGPEFLTYFQNEAQLEKSRLLSDRFSAERPKGSFSTLEIQRTEQGDSAMYLCASSRTGANEKLFFGSGTQLSVL.

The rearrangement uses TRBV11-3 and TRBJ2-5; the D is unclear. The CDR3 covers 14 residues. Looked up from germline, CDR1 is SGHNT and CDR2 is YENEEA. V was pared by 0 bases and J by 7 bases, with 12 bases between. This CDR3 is CASSLEVIPGTQYF. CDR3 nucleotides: TGTGCCAGCAGCTTAGAGGTTATACCGGGGACCCAGTACTTC.

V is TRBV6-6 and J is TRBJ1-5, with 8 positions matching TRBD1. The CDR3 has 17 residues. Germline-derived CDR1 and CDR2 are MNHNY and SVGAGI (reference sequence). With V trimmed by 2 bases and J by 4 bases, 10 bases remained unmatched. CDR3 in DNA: TGTGCCAGCAGTTACAGCGGGACAGGTCTAAATAATCAGCCCCAGCATTTT. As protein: CASSYSGTGLNNQPQHF.